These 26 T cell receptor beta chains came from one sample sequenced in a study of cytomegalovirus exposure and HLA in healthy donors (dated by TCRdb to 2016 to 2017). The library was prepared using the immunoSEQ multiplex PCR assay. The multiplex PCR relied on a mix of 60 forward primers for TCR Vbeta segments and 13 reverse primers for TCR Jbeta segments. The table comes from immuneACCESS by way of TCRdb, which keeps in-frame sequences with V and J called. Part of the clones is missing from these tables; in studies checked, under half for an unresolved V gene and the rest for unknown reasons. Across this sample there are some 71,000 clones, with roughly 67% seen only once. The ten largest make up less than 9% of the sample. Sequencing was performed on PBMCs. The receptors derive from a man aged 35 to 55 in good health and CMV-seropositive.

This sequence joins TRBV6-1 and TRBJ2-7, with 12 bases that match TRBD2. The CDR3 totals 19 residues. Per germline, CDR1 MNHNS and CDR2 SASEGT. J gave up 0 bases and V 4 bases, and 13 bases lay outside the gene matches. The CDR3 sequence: CASSGKLAGGVPSSYEQYF. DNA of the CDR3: TGTGCCAGCAGTGGCAAACTAGCGGGAGGAGTCCCTAGCTCCTACGAGCAGTACTTC.

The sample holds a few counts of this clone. CDR3: CASSQRGGQGVWTGELFF. DNA for the CDR3: TGCGCCAGCAGCCAACGGGGCGGACAGGGGGTATGGACCGGGGAGCTGTTTTTT. The gene calls are TRBV4-3 and TRBJ2-2; 10 bases are shared with TRBD1. Trimming removed 2 bases from V and 5 bases from J; junction bases left unmatched: 11. The germline gives CDR1 LGHNA, CDR2 YSLEER. The CDR3 runs 18 residues.

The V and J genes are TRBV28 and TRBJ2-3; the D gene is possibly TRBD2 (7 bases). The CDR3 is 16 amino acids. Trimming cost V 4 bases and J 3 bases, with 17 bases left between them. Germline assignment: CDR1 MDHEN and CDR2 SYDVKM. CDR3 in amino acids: CASSSRGGLVTDTQYF. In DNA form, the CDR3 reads TGTGCCAGCAGTTCCAGGGGAGGGTTAGTTACAGATACGCAGTATTTT.

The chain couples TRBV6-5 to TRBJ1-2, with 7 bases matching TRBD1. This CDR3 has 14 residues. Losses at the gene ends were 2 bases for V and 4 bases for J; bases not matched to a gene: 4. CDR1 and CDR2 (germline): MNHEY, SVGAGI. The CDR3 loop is CASSYATGAYGYTF. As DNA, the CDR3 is TGTGCCAGCAGTTACGCCACAGGGGCCTATGGCTACACCTTC.

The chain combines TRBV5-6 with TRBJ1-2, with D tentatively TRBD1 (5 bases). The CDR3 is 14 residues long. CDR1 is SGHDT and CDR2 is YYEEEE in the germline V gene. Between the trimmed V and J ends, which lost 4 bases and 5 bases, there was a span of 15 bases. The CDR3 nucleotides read TGTGCCAGCAGCGAGGACACCGGTGGGTATGGCTACACCTTC. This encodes CASSEDTGGYGYTF.

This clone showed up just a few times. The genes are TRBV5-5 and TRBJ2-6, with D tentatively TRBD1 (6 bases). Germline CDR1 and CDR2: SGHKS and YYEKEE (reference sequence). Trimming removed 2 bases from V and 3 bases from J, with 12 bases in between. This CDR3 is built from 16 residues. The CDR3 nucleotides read TGTGCCAGCAGCTTCAGGGGAGCTGGTGGGGCCAACGTCCTGACTTTC. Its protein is CASSFRGAGGANVLTF.

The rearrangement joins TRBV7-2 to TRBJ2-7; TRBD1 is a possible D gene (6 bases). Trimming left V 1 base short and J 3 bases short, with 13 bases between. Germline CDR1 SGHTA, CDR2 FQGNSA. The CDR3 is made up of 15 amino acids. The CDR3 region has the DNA TGTGCCAGCAGCTTAGGGCAGGGGTTTCTCTACGAGCAGTACTTC. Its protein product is CASSLGQGFLYEQYF.

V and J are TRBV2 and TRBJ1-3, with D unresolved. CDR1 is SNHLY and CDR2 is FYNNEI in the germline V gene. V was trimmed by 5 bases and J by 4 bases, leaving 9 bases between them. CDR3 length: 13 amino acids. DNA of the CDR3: TGTGCCAGCAGTCCCACAGCAGGAAACACCATATATTTT. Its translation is CASSPTAGNTIYF. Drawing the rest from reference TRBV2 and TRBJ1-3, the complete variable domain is EPEVTQTPSHQVTQMGQEVILRCVPISNHLYFYWYRQILGQKVEFLVSFYNNEISEKSEIFDDQFSVERPDGSNFTLKIRSTKLEDSAMYFCASSPTAGNTIYFGEGSWLTVV.

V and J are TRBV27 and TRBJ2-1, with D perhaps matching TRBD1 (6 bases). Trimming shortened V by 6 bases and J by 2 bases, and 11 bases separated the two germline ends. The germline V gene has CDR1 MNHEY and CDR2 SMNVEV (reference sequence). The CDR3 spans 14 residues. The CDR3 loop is CASSRDTTYNEQFF. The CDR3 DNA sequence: TGTGCCAGCAGCCGGGACACCACCTACAATGAGCAGTTCTTC.

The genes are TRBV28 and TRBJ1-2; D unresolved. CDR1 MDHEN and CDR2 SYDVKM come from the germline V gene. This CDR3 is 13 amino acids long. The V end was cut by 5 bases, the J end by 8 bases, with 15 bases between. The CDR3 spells CASSPSEAYGYTF. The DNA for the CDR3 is TGTGCCAGCAGTCCGTCGGAGGCTTACGGCTACACCTTC.

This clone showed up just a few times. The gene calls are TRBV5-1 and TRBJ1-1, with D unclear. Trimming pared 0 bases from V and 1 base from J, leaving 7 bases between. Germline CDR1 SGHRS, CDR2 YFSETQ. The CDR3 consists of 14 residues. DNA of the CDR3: TGCGCCAGCAGCTTGGCCGAGGGGAACACTGAAGCTTTCTTT. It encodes CASSLAEGNTEAFF. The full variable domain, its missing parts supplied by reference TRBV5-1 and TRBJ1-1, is KAGVTQTPRYLIKTRGQQVTLSCSPISGHRSVSWYQQTPGQGLQFLFEYFSETQRNKGNFPGRFSGRQFSNSRSEMNVSTLELGDSALYLCASSLAEGNTEAFFGQGTRLTVV.

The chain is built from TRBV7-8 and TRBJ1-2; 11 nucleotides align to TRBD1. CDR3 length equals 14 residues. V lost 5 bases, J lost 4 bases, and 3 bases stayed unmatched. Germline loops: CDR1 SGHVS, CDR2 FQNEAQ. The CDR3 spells CASSPGTGGYGYTF. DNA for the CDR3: TGTGCCAGCAGCCCCGGGACAGGGGGCTATGGCTACACCTTC.

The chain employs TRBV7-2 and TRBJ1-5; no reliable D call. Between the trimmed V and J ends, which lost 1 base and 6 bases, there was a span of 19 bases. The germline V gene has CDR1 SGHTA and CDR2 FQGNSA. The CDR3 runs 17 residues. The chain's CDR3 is CASSLVSGRLRGQPQHF. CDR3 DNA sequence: TGTGCCAGCAGCTTAGTATCCGGCCGACTACGGGGTCAGCCCCAGCATTTT.

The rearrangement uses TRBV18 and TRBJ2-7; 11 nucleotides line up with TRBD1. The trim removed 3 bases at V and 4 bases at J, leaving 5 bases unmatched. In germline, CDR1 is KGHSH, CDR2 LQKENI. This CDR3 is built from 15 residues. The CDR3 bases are TGTGCCAGCTCACCCCGGGACAGGGGGACTTACGAGCAGTACTTC. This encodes CASSPRDRGTYEQYF. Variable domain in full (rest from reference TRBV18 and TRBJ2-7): NAGVMQNPRHLVRRRGQEARLRCSPMKGHSHVYWYRQLPEEGLKFMVYLQKENIIDESGMPKERFSAEFPKEGPSILRIQQVVRGDSAAYFCASSPRDRGTYEQYFGPGTRLTVT.

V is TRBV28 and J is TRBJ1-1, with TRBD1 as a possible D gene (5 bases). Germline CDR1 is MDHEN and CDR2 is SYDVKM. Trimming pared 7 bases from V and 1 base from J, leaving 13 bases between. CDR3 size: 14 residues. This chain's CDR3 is CASIRDSWNTEAFF. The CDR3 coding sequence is TGTGCCAGCATCCGTGACAGTTGGAACACTGAAGCTTTCTTT.

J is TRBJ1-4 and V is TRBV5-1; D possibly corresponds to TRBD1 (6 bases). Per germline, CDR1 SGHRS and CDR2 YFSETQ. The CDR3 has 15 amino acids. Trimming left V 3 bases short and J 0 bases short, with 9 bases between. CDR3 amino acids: CASSSQGSTNEKLFF. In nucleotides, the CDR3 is TGCGCCAGCAGCTCCCAGGGGTCAACTAATGAAAAACTGTTTTTT.

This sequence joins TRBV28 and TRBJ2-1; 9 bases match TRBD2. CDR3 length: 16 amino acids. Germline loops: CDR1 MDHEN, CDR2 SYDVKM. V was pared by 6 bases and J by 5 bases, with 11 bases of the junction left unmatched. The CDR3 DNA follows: TGTGCCAGCAGCCGGTTAGCGGGGGCGAGGGACAATGAGCAGTTCTTC. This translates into CASSRLAGARDNEQFF.

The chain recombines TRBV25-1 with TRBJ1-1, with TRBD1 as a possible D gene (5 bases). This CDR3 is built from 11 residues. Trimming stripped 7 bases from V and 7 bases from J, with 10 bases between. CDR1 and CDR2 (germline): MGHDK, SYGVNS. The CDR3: CASTLGVEAFF. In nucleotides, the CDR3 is TGTGCCAGCACTCTAGGGGTTGAAGCTTTCTTT. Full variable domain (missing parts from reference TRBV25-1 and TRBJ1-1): EADIYQTPRYLVIGTGKKITLECSQTMGHDKMYWYQQDPGMELHLIHYSYGVNSTEKGDLSSESTVSRIRTEHFPLTLESARPSHTSQYLCASTLGVEAFFGQGTRLTVV.

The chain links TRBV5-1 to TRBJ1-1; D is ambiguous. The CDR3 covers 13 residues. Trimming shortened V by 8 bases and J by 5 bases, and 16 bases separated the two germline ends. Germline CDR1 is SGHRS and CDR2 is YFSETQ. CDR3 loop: CASRAPGGTEAFF. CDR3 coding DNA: TGCGCCAGTAGAGCACCCGGAGGAACTGAAGCTTTCTTT.

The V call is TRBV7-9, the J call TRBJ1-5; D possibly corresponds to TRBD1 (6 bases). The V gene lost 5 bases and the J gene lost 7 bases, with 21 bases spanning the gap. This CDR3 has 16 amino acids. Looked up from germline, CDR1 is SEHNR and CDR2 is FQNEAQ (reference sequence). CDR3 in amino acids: CASSARGSGQEQPQHF. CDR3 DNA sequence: TGTGCCAGCAGCGCTAGGGGGTCGGGGCAGGAGCAGCCCCAGCATTTT.

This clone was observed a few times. In DNA, the CDR3 is TGTGCCAGCAGGGGACAGGGCCACACTAATGAAAAACTGTTTTTT. Its translation: CASRGQGHTNEKLFF. The chain uses TRBV28 and TRBJ1-4, with 9 bases matching TRBD1. Germline-derived CDR1 and CDR2 are MDHEN and SYDVKM. This CDR3 is built from 15 residues. Unmatched junction bases numbered 4, after V lost 6 bases and J lost 2 bases.

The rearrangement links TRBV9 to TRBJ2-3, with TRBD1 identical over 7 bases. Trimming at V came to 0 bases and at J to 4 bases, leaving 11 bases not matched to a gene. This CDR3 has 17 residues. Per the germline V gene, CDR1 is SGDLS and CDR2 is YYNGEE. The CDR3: CASSVALSGGSADTQYF. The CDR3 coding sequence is TGTGCCAGCAGCGTAGCTCTCTCAGGGGGTTCGGCAGATACGCAGTATTTT.

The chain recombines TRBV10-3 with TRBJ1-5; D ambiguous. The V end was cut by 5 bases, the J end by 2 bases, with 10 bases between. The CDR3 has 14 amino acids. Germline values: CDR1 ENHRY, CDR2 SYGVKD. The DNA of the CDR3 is TGTGCCATCAGTCCTGACGGGGGCAATCAGCCCCAGCATTTT. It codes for CAISPDGGNQPQHF.

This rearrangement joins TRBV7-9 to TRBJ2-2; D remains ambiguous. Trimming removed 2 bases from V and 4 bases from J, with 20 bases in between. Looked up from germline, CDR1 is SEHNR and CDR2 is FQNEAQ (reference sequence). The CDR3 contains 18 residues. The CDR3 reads CASSLSKATSAGTGELFF. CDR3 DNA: TGTGCCAGCAGCTTAAGCAAGGCAACTTCGGCAGGCACCGGGGAGCTGTTTTTT.

The CDR3 nucleotides read TGCACCAGCAGCCCTATCGGACAGGGAAACTATGGCTACACCTTC. Protein product: CTSSPIGQGNYGYTF. J is TRBJ1-2 and V is TRBV1; TRBD1 was called by the table and not checked on the DNA. TRBV1 is a known pseudogene. CDR3 length: 15 amino acids.

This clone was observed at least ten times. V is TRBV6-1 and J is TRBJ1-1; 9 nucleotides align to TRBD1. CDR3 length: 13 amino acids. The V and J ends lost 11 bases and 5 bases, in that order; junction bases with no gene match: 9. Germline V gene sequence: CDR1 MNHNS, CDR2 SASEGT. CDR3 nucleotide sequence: TGTGCCGGTTCAACAGGGGGCGTTACTGAAGCTTTCTTT. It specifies CAGSTGGVTEAFF.